At least ten counts were recorded for the clone carrying this T cell receptor (beta chain). TCRdb independently ran MiXCR on the 5' RACE reads; one entry per CDR3 protein. The data contain tens of thousands of distinct CDR3 sequences, roughly 18% of them singletons. Germline V gives CDR1 SQVTM, CDR2 ANQGSEA. V lost 4 bases, J lost 0 bases, and 5 bases lay in between. This CDR3 spans 12 amino acids. The clonotype comes from a female donor with breast cancer. This chain uses TRBV29-1 with TRBJ2-3; D not certain. Sequences were obtained from naive CD4+ T cells sorted from blood. Subset defined: naive CD4+ T cells, CD4+CD45RA+CD25-. The CDR3, as DNA: TGCAGCGTTGCCGGGAGCACAGATACGCAGTATTTT. It translates to CSVAGSTDTQYF.